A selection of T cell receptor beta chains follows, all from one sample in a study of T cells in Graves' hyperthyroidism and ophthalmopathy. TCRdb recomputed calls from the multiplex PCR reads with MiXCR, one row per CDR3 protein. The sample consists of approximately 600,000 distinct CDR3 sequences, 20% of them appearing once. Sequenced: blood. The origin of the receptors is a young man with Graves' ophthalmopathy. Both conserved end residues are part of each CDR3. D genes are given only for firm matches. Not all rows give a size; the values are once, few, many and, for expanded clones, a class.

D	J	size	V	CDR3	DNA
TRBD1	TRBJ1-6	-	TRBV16	CASSEIKRTGNSPLHF	TGTGCCAGCAGCGAAATTAAGAGGACAGGGAATTCACCCCTCCACTTT
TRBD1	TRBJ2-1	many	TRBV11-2	CASTGQAFYNEQFF	TGTGCCAGCACCGGACAGGCCTTCTACAATGAGCAGTTCTTC
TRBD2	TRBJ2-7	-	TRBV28	CASSLLAGRYEQYF	TGTGCCAGCAGTTTACTAGCGGGGAGGTACGAGCAGTACTTC
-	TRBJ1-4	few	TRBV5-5	CASSPISTNEKLFF	TGTGCCAGCAGCCCCATCTCAACTAATGAAAAACTGTTTTTT
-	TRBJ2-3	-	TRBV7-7	CASSLEFGDTQYF	TGTGCTAGCAGCTTAGAGTTCGGTGATACGCAGTATTTT
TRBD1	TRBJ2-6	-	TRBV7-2	CASSRDSSLSGANVLTF	TGTGCCAGCAGCCGGGACAGTTCTCTCTCTGGGGCCAACGTCCTGACTTTC
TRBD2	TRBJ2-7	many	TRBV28	CASSFGLAGPYEQYF	TGTGCCAGCAGTTTTGGTCTAGCGGGCCCCTACGAGCAGTACTTC
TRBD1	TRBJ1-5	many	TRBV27	CASSLSGTGHQPQHF	TGTGCCAGCAGTTTATCCGGGACAGGGCATCAGCCCCAGCATTTT
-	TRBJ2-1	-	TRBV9	CASSPGLVNNEQFF	TGTGCCAGCAGCCCGGGACTGGTTAACAATGAGCAGTTCTTC
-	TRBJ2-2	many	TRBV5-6	CASSLGGTNTGELFF	TGTGCCAGCAGTTTAGGCGGGACGAACACCGGGGAGCTGTTTTTT
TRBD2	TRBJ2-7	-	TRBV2	CASSEPPLAGYEQYF	TGTGCCAGCAGTGAACCCCCCCTAGCGGGTTACGAGCAGTACTTC
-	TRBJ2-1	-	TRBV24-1	CASSYLQESSYNEQFF	TGTGCCAGCAGTTACCTCCAGGAGAGCTCCTACAATGAGCAGTTCTTC
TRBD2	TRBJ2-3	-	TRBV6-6	CASSYFRLAANTDTQYF	TGTGCCAGCAGTTACTTCAGACTAGCGGCGAACACAGATACGCAGTATTTT
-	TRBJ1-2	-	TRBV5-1	CASSKGDGYTF	TGCGCCAGCAGCAAAGGGGATGGCTACACCTTC
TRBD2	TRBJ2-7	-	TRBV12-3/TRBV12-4	CASNAAGVLYEQYF	TGTGCCAGCAATGCAGCGGGAGTACTCTACGAGCAGTACTTC
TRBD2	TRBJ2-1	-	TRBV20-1	CSARDPPLSGRNNEQFF	TGCAGTGCTAGAGATCCCCCCCTCAGCGGGAGGAACAATGAGCAGTTCTTC
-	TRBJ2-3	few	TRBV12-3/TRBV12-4	CASSLGGTLTDTQYF	TGTGCCAGCAGTTTAGGAGGGACGCTTACAGATACGCAGTATTTT
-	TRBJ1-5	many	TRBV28	CASSPPGSRNQPQHF	TGTGCCAGCAGTCCTCCCGGGTCCCGAAATCAGCCCCAGCATTTT
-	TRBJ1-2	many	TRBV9	CASSVGSYGYTF	TGTGCCAGCAGCGTAGGATCCTATGGCTACACCTTC
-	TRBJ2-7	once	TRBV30	CAWSLGPTEQYF	TGTGCCTGGAGTCTGGGACCCACTGAGCAGTACTTC
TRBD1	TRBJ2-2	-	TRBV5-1	CASAGTDTGELFF	TGCGCCAGCGCCGGGACAGACACCGGGGAGCTGTTTTTT
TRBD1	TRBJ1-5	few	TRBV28	CASIHRGRGNQPQHF	TGTGCCAGCATTCACAGGGGTAGGGGCAATCAGCCCCAGCATTTT
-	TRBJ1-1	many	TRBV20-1	CSAQRANTEAFF	TGCAGTGCCCAACGGGCGAACACTGAAGCTTTCTTT
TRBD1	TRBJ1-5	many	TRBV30	CAWGQGQGIQPQHF	TGTGCCTGGGGACAGGGACAGGGGATTCAGCCCCAGCATTTT
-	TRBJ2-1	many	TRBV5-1	CASSFTGDNEQFF	TGCGCCAGCAGCTTCACTGGAGACAATGAGCAGTTCTTC
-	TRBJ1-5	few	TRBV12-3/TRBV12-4	CASSSTGRLQPQHF	TGTGCCAGCAGTTCCACAGGGCGACTTCAGCCCCAGCATTTT
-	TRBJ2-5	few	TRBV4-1	CASSQPGVQETQYF	TGCGCCAGCAGCCAACCGGGTGTACAAGAGACCCAGTACTTC
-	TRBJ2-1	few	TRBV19	CASSIGTNAPAGEQFF	TGTGCCAGTAGTATTGGGACGAACGCACCGGCGGGCGAGCAGTTCTTC
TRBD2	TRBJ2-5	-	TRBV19	CASSAETSAKRETQYF	TGTGCCAGTAGTGCCGAGACTAGCGCCAAGCGAGAGACCCAGTACTTC
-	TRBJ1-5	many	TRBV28	CASSRGTYSNQPQHF	TGTGCCAGCAGCCGGGGGACATATAGCAATCAGCCCCAGCATTTT
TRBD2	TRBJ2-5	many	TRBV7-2	CASSLGEREGRETQYF	TGTGCCAGCAGCTTAGGGGAGCGGGAGGGCCGTGAGACCCAGTACTTC
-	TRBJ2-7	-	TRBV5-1	CASSGSRDEQYF	TGCGCCAGCAGCGGGAGCAGAGACGAGCAGTACTTC
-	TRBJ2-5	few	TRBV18	CASSPEAGQETQYF	TGTGCCAGCTCACCAGAAGCCGGGCAAGAGACCCAGTACTTC
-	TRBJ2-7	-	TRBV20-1	CSAGGGASFSYEQYF	TGCAGTGCGGGTGGGGGGGCATCCTTCTCCTACGAGCAGTACTTC
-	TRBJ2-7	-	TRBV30	CAWSVPDLGGYEQYF	TGTGCCTGGAGTGTACCAGACTTAGGGGGCTACGAGCAGTACTTC
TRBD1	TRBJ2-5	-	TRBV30	CAGSGQGMETQYF	TGTGCCGGGTCGGGACAGGGTATGGAGACCCAGTACTTC
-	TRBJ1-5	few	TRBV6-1	CASRSPESSNQPQHF	TGTGCCAGCAGGAGCCCAGAGAGTAGCAATCAGCCCCAGCATTTT
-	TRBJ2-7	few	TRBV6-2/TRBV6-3	CASSRQHEQYF	TGTGCCAGCAGTCGGCAACACGAGCAGTACTTC
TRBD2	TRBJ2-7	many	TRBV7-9	CASSPIAGASEQYF	TGTGCCAGCAGCCCGATAGCGGGGGCCTCCGAGCAGTACTTC
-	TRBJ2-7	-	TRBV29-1	CSVVGAKRYEQYF	TGCAGCGTTGTAGGTGCCAAACGCTACGAGCAGTACTTC
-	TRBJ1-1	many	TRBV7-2	CASSLSDSWDTEAFF	TGTGCCAGCAGCCTCTCGGACTCATGGGACACTGAAGCTTTCTTT
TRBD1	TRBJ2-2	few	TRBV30	CAGQGDNTGELFF	TGTGCAGGACAGGGCGACAACACCGGGGAGCTGTTTTTT
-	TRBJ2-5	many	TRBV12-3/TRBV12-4	CASSPGHIQETQYF	TGTGCCAGCAGTCCGGGACATATCCAAGAGACCCAGTACTTC
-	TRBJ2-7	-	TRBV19	CASSPTRDNSYEQYF	TGTGCCAGTAGTCCTACCCGAGACAACTCCTACGAGCAGTACTTC
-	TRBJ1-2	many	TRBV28	CASSYGQGYGYTF	TGTGCCAGCAGTTATGGGCAAGGCTATGGCTACACCTTC
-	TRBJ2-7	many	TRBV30	CAWSDLAHEQYF	TGTGCCTGGAGCGACCTCGCCCACGAGCAGTACTTC
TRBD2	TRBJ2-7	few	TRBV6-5	CASSLLAGLNEQYF	TGTGCCAGCAGCTTACTAGCGGGCCTTAACGAGCAGTACTTC
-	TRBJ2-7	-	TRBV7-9	CASSLGTEGMYEQYF	TGTGCCAGCAGCTTAGGAACCGAGGGGATGTACGAGCAGTACTTC
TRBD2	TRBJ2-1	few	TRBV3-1	CASSQRAGVVDEQFF	TGTGCCAGCAGCCAAAGAGCGGGAGTCGTGGATGAGCAGTTCTTC
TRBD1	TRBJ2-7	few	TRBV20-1	CSAQTGTGYEQYF	TGCAGTGCCCAAACAGGGACAGGGTACGAGCAGTACTTC
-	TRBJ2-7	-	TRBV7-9	CASSLASTLNEQYF	TGTGCCAGCAGCTTAGCGTCCACCTTAAACGAGCAGTACTTC
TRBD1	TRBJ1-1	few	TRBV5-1	CASSSDRAGNTEAFF	TGCGCCAGCAGCAGTGACAGGGCAGGGAACACTGAAGCTTTCTTT
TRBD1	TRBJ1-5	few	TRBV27	CASSSLQGALQPQHF	TGTGCCAGCAGTTCCCTACAGGGGGCACTTCAGCCCCAGCATTTT
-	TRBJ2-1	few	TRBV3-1	CASSLPGTAYNEQFF	TGTGCCAGCAGCCTCCCCGGGACTGCCTACAATGAGCAGTTCTTC